Listed here is a single T cell receptor (beta chain). The data belong to a study of cytomegalovirus exposure and HLA in healthy donors. This PCR relied on a set of 60 Vbeta primers and 13 Jbeta primers. Profiling relied on immunoSEQ multiplex PCR, and the TCRdb table lists in-frame clones only, not all of them. Among roughly 100,000 clones, about four fifths were seen once, and the ten largest hold under 6.5%. J was trimmed by 2 bases and V by 6 bases; bases with no gene match: 8. Germline V gene data show CDR1 as SGHTA and CDR2 as FQGNSA. This CDR3 has 15 residues. This clonotype was sampled from a woman aged 45-60 years in good health and CMV-seropositive. The chain couples TRBV7-2 to TRBJ2-3, with 7 bases lining up with TRBD1. What was sequenced was PBMCs. The CDR3 DNA is TGTGCCAGCAGATCCGGGACAGTAATCACAGATACGCAGTATTTT. Its translation: CASRSGTVITDTQYF.